Listed here are 2 T cell receptor beta chains from one sample, sequenced in a study of blood T cell repertoires in COVID-19. Method: immunoSEQ multiplex PCR; TCRdb's copy keeps in-frame clones and lacks some. This table holds about 140,000 clones, over 70% found once. The specimen was peripheral blood. These TCRs come from a man in his 70s who had recovered from COVID-19.

The chain is built from TRBV7-6 and TRBJ2-5, with 11 positions matching TRBD2. V trimming: 1 base; J trimming: 7 bases; junction bases outside the gene matches: 8. The CDR3 loop spans 16 amino acids. Germline V lookup: CDR1 SGHVS, CDR2 FNYEAQ. The CDR3 spells CASSLVLGLAAVTQYF. CDR3 sequence (DNA): TGTGCCAGCAGCTTAGTGCTGGGACTAGCGGCAGTGACCCAGTACTTC.

The CDR3 here is CASSREGQGDEQYF. CDR3 DNA sequence: TGTGCCAGCAGCCGCGAGGGACAGGGCGACGAGCAGTACTTC. V is TRBV3-1 (or the pseudogene TRBV3-2) and J is TRBJ2-7; 9 bases are a match to TRBD1. CDR3 length equals 14 residues. Germline CDR1 reads LGHDT; CDR2 reads YNNKEL (reference sequence). Trimming took 4 bases from V and 5 from J; bases not matched to a gene: 6.